This T cell receptor beta chain emerged from a study of CXCR3-negative and CXCR3-positive naive CD8 T cells. Turning to the study itself: There were approximately 150 million TRB reads altogether, and each library had about 1.5 +/- 0.3 million of them.

Each TRB cDNA library was prepared by 5' RACE (with UMI labels). Following a re-call of the 5' RACE reads, TCRdb has one entry per CDR3 protein and lacks DNA. The sample table includes thousands of distinct CDR3 sequences. The germline gives CDR1 MGHRA, CDR2 YSYEKL. This CDR3 region has 14 residues. Sequences were obtained from naive CXCR3- CD8+ T cells from blood. Noted subset: CD45RO-CCR7+CD27+CD95- naive CD8+ T cells lacking CXCR3 (TNR3-). The rearrangement links TRBV4-1 to TRBJ2-1; TCRdb's assignment of TRBD1 cannot be checked, as there is no DNA. This TCR derives from a human donor in good health. Some clones in this sample may be carry-over from other donors' samples. CDR3: CASKGQVSYNEQFF.